This T cell receptor beta chain was identified during a study of T-cell reconstitution after alpha-beta-depleted transplantation in children. Overall study results and limits: About two months after transplant, alpha-beta T cells reportedly came from several hundred expanded graft clones. Diversity of TCRbeta at day 60 was high in some patients, arising from surviving recipient T cells and thymic progenitors. Among T cells one year after transplant, newly produced cells accounted for most counts and diversity.

This clonotype appeared many times. Its cognate antigen is unknown. Molecular barcoding with unique molecular identifiers was used for the TCRbeta library. TCRdb reprocessed the PCR reads via MiXCR and lists one record per CDR3 protein. In the table there are about 260,000 distinct CDR3 sequences, less than 9% of which are singletons. This clonotype was sampled from a male patient younger than 18 who had a stem cell transplant for acute lymphoblastic leukemia, so the T cells may come from the graft donor. The sample consisted of PBMCs, mostly from graft donor cells, taken 180 days after TCRalphabeta/CD19-depleted stem cell transplant.

This CDR3 reads CASSLLVVGRDTQYF. DNA of the CDR3: TGTGCCAGCAGCTTATTGGTAGTGGGAAGGGATACGCAGTATTTT. The J gene is TRBJ2-3, the V gene TRBV13; D remains ambiguous. This CDR3 is 15 amino acids long. In germline, CDR1 is PRHDT, CDR2 FYEKMQ (reference sequence). The V end was cut by 2 bases, the J end by 6 bases, with 15 bases between.